The 32 T cell receptor beta chains listed next were all sequenced from one sample in a study of beta chain features in type 1 diabetes. Study-wide results and caveats: TCRB CDR3s from Type 1 diabetes patients were moderately but significantly shorter in all four CD4+ subsets.

These receptors have no known antigen. Reverse transcription of all isolated RNA meant that expressed TCRB transcripts were sequenced. Assay used: immunoSEQ multiplex PCR; TCRdb lists only in-frame clones, some missing. The table lists 630,000 or so clones, more than 13% of them singletons, with roughly 0.04% in the top ten. The specimen was naive CD4+ T cells from blood. These receptors all stem from a man aged 18 to 30 with type 1 diabetes.

The chain carries TRBV29-1 and TRBJ2-7, with D maybe TRBD2 (5 bases). Trimming stripped 8 bases from V and 6 bases from J, with 17 bases between. Germline V CDR1 and CDR2: SQVTM, ANQGSEA. There are 12 residues in the CDR3. The CDR3 region is CSPVWSEGEQYF. As DNA, the CDR3 is TGCAGCCCGGTCTGGTCCGAGGGCGAGCAGTACTTC.

This clone appeared a few times. The rearrangement uses TRBV6-5 and TRBJ1-2, with unresolved D. Trimming took 4 bases from V and 2 from J, leaving 14 bases between them. The germline V gene encodes CDR1 MNHEY and CDR2 SVGAGI. The CDR3 has 15 amino acids. The CDR3 DNA reads TGTGCCAGCAGTTCGCTAGGAAGCGGCAACTATGGCTACACCTTC. It translates to CASSSLGSGNYGYTF.

This clone turned up a few times. CDR3 coding DNA: TGTGCCAGCAGCGCGAGGGGACAGGGCTCCTACAATGAGCAGTTCTTC. This encodes CASSARGQGSYNEQFF. J is TRBJ2-1 and V is TRBV9; TRBD1 matches 9 bases. V was pared by 3 bases and J by 0 bases, with 4 bases of the junction left unmatched. There are 16 residues in the CDR3. Germline lookup yields CDR1 SGDLS and CDR2 YYNGEE.

On this clone itself: The sample has other DNA sequences that encode this CDR3 too. V is TRBV2 and J is TRBJ1-1; D gene uncertain. Germline V gene lookup returns CDR1 SNHLY and CDR2 FYNNEI. CDR3 length: 13 amino acids. Trimming cost V 3 bases and J 0 bases, with 5 bases left between them. In nucleotides, the CDR3 is TGTGCCAGCAGTGAGGAGATGAACACTGAAGCTTTCTTT. As protein: CASSEEMNTEAFF.

The rearrangement links TRBV30 to TRBJ2-5; D not resolved. Germline V CDR1 and CDR2: GTSNPN, SVGIG (reference sequence). V gave up 3 bases and J gave up 5 bases, with 13 bases separating them. This CDR3 is built from 13 residues. Here the CDR3 DNA reads TGTGCCTGGAGCAAGGGTGGTTGGGAGACCCAGTACTTC. It specifies CAWSKGGWETQYF.

The chain recombines TRBV9 with TRBJ1-5, with 7 bases lining up with TRBD1. This CDR3 is 15 amino acids long. The junction had 9 bases not matched to a gene; V was cut back by 3 bases and J by 6 bases. Germline values: CDR1 SGDLS, CDR2 YYNGEE. The CDR3 nucleotides read TGTGCCAGCAGCGCTGGGGAGGGGGCGGTTCAGCCCCAGCATTTT. It encodes CASSAGEGAVQPQHF.

This chain links TRBV6-5 with TRBJ1-2; 9 positions match TRBD1. This CDR3 contains 14 residues. Trimming cost V 6 bases and J 2 bases; bases outside gene matches: 4. Germline V lookup: CDR1 MNHEY, CDR2 SVGAGI. The CDR3 loop is CASRNGQGNYGYTF. The CDR3 DNA reads TGTGCCAGCAGGAACGGACAGGGGAACTATGGCTACACCTTC.

The CDR3 loop reads CASSYRDWTDTQYF. In DNA form, the CDR3 reads TGTGCCAGCAGCTACCGGGACTGGACAGATACGCAGTATTTT. The gene calls are TRBV7-8 and TRBJ2-3, with TRBD2 as a possible D gene (6 bases). Germline V gene data show CDR1 as SGHVS and CDR2 as FQNEAQ. V was trimmed by 4 bases and J by 3 bases, leaving 11 bases between them. The CDR3 runs 14 residues.

For this clone: Other nucleotide sequences from this sample produce the same CDR3. This rearrangement joins TRBV9 to TRBJ1-6; 7 bases are shared with TRBD1. The ends lost 4 bases at V and 7 bases at J; junction bases unmatched: 8. The CDR3 is 15 amino acids. CDR1 SGDLS and CDR2 YYNGEE come from the germline V gene. The CDR3 loop reads CASSSRTGGNSPLHF. CDR3 sequence (DNA): TGTGCCAGCAGCTCCCGGACAGGCGGAAATTCACCCCTCCACTTT.

The chain uses TRBV28 and TRBJ2-7; no clear D. Germline CDR1 and CDR2: MDHEN and SYDVKM. Trimming cost V 3 bases and J 7 bases, with 10 bases left between them. This CDR3 is 12 amino acids long. As DNA, the CDR3 is TGTGCCAGCAGTTTCCCCCGGCTTGAGCAGTACTTC. Translating it yields CASSFPRLEQYF.

The chain uses TRBV14 and TRBJ2-3; tentatively, D is TRBD2 (5 bases). Germline V gives CDR1 SGHDN, CDR2 FVKESK. The CDR3 covers 14 residues. Trimming left V 1 base short and J 3 bases short, with 8 bases between. The CDR3 protein is CASSQAGSTDTQYF. The CDR3 DNA is TGTGCCAGCAGCCAAGCGGGGTCGACAGATACGCAGTATTTT.

This chain connects TRBV7-2 to TRBJ2-7; no clear D gene. The germline V gene has CDR1 SGHTA and CDR2 FQGNSA. V lost 0 bases and J lost 7, with 19 bases in between. There are 16 residues in the CDR3. The CDR3 spells CASSLAVRSLGLEQYF. CDR3 in DNA: TGTGCCAGCAGCTTAGCTGTCAGGTCTTTAGGATTGGAGCAGTACTTC.

Regarding this clone: One end of the junction fails to match germline, which may point to a read error. The CDR3, as DNA: TGCAGCGTTGAATCGGGACAGCGACAAGACTTC. Its translation: CSVESGQRQDF. J is TRBJ2-7 and V is TRBV29-1; TRBD1 aligns across 7 bases. This CDR3 has 11 residues. The germline V gene encodes CDR1 SQVTM and CDR2 ANQGSEA.

V is TRBV6-5 and J is TRBJ2-7, with D unclear. From germline, CDR1 is MNHEY and CDR2 SVGAGI. The germline V and J ends were trimmed by 5 bases and 2 bases, with 4 bases remaining between them. This CDR3 spans 11 amino acids. The CDR3 loop is CASSPTYEQYF. The CDR3 DNA reads as TGTGCCAGCAGTCCCACCTACGAGCAGTACTTC.

This clone was seen only a few times. V gene TRBV9 combines with J gene TRBJ1-2, with TRBD1 matching over 9 bases. The CDR3 has 15 residues. CDR1 and CDR2 (germline): SGDLS, YYNGEE. V lost 0 bases, J lost 3 bases, and 3 bases stayed unmatched. DNA of the CDR3: TGTGCCAGCAGCGTAGAGGGACAGGGATACTATGGCTACACCTTC. Its translation is CASSVEGQGYYGYTF.

The genes are TRBV2 and TRBJ2-7; D is undetermined. The CDR3 consists of 12 residues. Germline V gene lookup returns CDR1 SNHLY and CDR2 FYNNEI. The V end lost 5 bases, the J end lost 5 bases, and 10 bases lay between the germline ends. The CDR3 region is CASSLRAHEQYF. DNA of the CDR3: TGTGCCAGCAGTCTGAGAGCGCACGAGCAGTACTTC.

The chain couples TRBV7-2 to TRBJ1-2; 8 nucleotides align to TRBD1. The V gene's germline CDR1 is SGHTA and CDR2 FQGNSA. CDR3 length: 12 residues. V lost 5 bases, J lost 10 bases, and 6 bases stayed unmatched. The CDR3 DNA reads as TGTGCCAGCAGCCTCGACAGGGGAGACTACACCTTC. This encodes CASSLDRGDYTF.

There are a few counts of this clone. This chain uses TRBV25-1 with TRBJ1-4, with D unclear. Germline CDR1 and CDR2: MGHDK and SYGVNS. The CDR3 is 12 amino acids. V shed 3 bases and J shed 11 bases, with 10 bases lying between them. CDR3 coding DNA: TGTGCCAGCAGTGAGTTGGGGTGGAAACTGTTTTTT. Its translation is CASSELGWKLFF. Drawing the rest from reference TRBV25-1 and TRBJ1-4, the complete variable domain is EADIYQTPRYLVIGTGKKITLECSQTMGHDKMYWYQQDPGMELHLIHYSYGVNSTEKGDLSSESTVSRIRTEHFPLTLESARPSHTSQYLCASSELGWKLFFGSGTQLSVL.

V usage is TRBV4-1 and J usage is TRBJ2-7; weak D call: TRBD2 (7 bases). The CDR3 loop spans 15 amino acids. Germline-derived CDR1 and CDR2 are MGHRA and YSYEKL. V was shortened by 3 bases and J by 3 bases, with 15 bases between the two germline ends. The CDR3 loop is CASSHPAGANYEQYF. CDR3 DNA sequence: TGCGCCAGCAGCCACCCCGCGGGGGCGAACTACGAGCAGTACTTC.

In this sample, this clone turned up a few times. The J gene is TRBJ2-7, the V gene TRBV16, with no clear D. CDR1 is KGHSY, CDR2 FQNENV, per germline. The CDR3 is 15 residues long. V dropped 0 bases and J dropped 2 bases, with 11 bases sitting between them. The CDR3 coding sequence is TGTGCCAGCAGCCAATCCACAGCAGACCCCTACGAGCAGTACTTC. Its translation: CASSQSTADPYEQYF.

In this sample, this clone turned up a few times. The J gene is TRBJ2-2, the V gene TRBV12-5; D uncertain. The germline V gene encodes CDR1 LGHNT and CDR2 FRNRAP. This CDR3 is 12 amino acids long. The V gene lost 5 bases and the J gene lost 8 bases, with 9 bases spanning the gap. The CDR3 bases are TGTGCTAGTGGTGTACGGCCTGGGGAGCTGTTTTTT. Its protein is CASGVRPGELFF.

The V call is TRBV2, the J call TRBJ2-3; D gene uncertain. The germline gives CDR1 SNHLY, CDR2 FYNNEI. V was cut by 4 bases and J by 1 base, with 6 bases left in between. This CDR3 has 13 residues. The CDR3 coding sequence is TGTGCCAGCAGTGTTCTGGGCACAGATACGCAGTATTTT. Its translation is CASSVLGTDTQYF.

The chain recombines TRBV7-2 with TRBJ1-1; D might be TRBD1 (5 bases). V dropped 3 bases and J dropped 11 bases, with 10 bases sitting between them. Germline V gene sequence: CDR1 SGHTA, CDR2 FQGNSA. The CDR3 sequence is 11 residues long. The CDR3 here is CASSFGGGAFF. In nucleotides, the CDR3 is TGTGCCAGCAGCTTTGGGGGAGGCGCTTTCTTT.

CDR3 DNA: TGTGCCTGGGGGACAGGGAACTATGGCTACACCTTC. It is translated as CAWGTGNYGYTF. This chain links TRBV30 with TRBJ1-2; 9 bases are a match to TRBD1. V gave up 5 bases and J gave up 2 bases; unmatched junction bases: 0. The CDR3 runs to 12 residues. Germline V lookup: CDR1 GTSNPN, CDR2 SVGIG (reference sequence).

In its sample, this clone was seen a few times. The chain carries TRBV7-9 and TRBJ1-1; D is uncertain. From germline, CDR1 is SEHNR and CDR2 FQNEAQ (reference sequence). Trimming left V 5 bases short and J 6 bases short, with 16 bases between. CDR3 size: 14 residues. The CDR3 here is CASSPNYGNSEAFF. The DNA of the CDR3 is TGTGCCAGCAGCCCAAATTACGGGAATTCTGAAGCTTTCTTT.

This chain joins TRBV7-2 and TRBJ1-1; TRBD1 aligns across 8 bases. This CDR3 is built from 15 residues. Germline trimming cut 3 bases from V and 1 base from J; bases unmatched to any gene: 4. Germline assignment: CDR1 SGHTA and CDR2 FQGNSA. CDR3 sequence (DNA): TGTGCCAGCAGCTTCTCGGACAGGGCGAACACTGAAGCTTTCTTT. It is translated as CASSFSDRANTEAFF.

The chain joins TRBV29-1 to TRBJ2-7, with 12 positions matching TRBD1. Losses at the gene ends were 7 bases for V and 7 bases for J; bases not matched to a gene: 14. The CDR3 contains 15 residues. In germline, CDR1 is SQVTM, CDR2 ANQGSEA. The DNA for the CDR3 is TGCAGCGCCCGCCGCCGGGACAGGGGGCCGGGAGAGCAGTACTTC. Translating it yields CSARRRDRGPGEQYF.

V gene TRBV7-9 combines with J gene TRBJ2-5; TRBD2 matches at 10 bases. Per the germline V gene, CDR1 is SEHNR and CDR2 is FQNEAQ (reference sequence). Losses at the gene ends were 7 bases for V and 3 bases for J; bases not matched to a gene: 14. The CDR3 is 17 amino acids. DNA for the CDR3: TGTGCCAGCACTACGGCCAGGGCTAGCGGGGGAAAAGAGACCCAGTACTTC. This translates into CASTTARASGGKETQYF. The full variable domain, rest sourced from reference TRBV7-9 and TRBJ2-5, is DTGVSQNPRHKITKRGQNVTFRCDPISEHNRLYWYRQTLGQGPEFLTYFQNEAQLEKSRLLSDRFSAERPKGSFSTLEIQRTEQGDSAMYLCASTTARASGGKETQYFGPGTRLLVL.

The chain couples TRBV29-1 to TRBJ2-7; a weak D match, TRBD1 (6 bases). The CDR3 covers 15 residues. V lost 3 bases, J lost 0 bases, and 15 bases lay in between. CDR1 and CDR2 (germline): SQVTM, ANQGSEA. The CDR3 coding sequence is TGCAGCGTTGAGGGACACCAGGGTCCCTCCTACGAGCAGTACTTC. Its translation: CSVEGHQGPSYEQYF.

This chain links TRBV29-1 with TRBJ2-3; 15 nucleotides match TRBD2. The CDR3 consists of 14 residues. Germline V gene data show CDR1 as SQVTM and CDR2 as ANQGSEA. V lost 5 bases, J lost 6 bases, and 3 bases stayed unmatched. The CDR3 nucleotides read TGCAGCGTTTCCGGGACTAGCGGGAGGGATACGCAGTATTTT. Translating it yields CSVSGTSGRDTQYF.

The rearrangement joins TRBV30 to TRBJ1-1; D not resolved. Trimming cost V 0 bases and J 1 base, with 12 bases left between them. CDR1 GTSNPN and CDR2 SVGIG come from the germline V gene (reference sequence). The CDR3 has 15 residues. CDR3 residues: CAWSVYRAPNTEAFF. In DNA, the CDR3 is TGTGCCTGGAGTGTATACCGGGCCCCGAACACTGAAGCTTTCTTT.

The CDR3 DNA follows: TGCAGCGTCGCTTCTCAGGGGCGTACTGAAGCTTTCTTT. It translates to CSVASQGRTEAFF. The chain combines TRBV29-1 with TRBJ1-1, with D possibly matching TRBD1 (6 bases). The CDR3 has 13 residues. The germline V gene has CDR1 SQVTM and CDR2 ANQGSEA. The V end was cut by 6 bases, the J end by 5 bases, with 16 bases between. The full variable domain, its missing parts supplied by reference TRBV29-1 and TRBJ1-1, is SAVISQKPSRDICQRGTSLTIQCQVDSQVTMMFWYRQQPGQSLTLIATANQGSEATYESGFVIDKFPISRPNLTFSTLTVSNMSPEDSSIYLCSVASQGRTEAFFGQGTRLTVV.